The clone carrying this T cell receptor (beta chain) was detected ten times or more. TCRdb ran MiXCR on the 5' RACE reads and lists one entry per CDR3 protein. Of about 50,000 distinct CDR3 sequences in the sample, 10% to 13% were seen once. This specimen belongs to a study of neurological immune-mediated disorders. Source material: PBMCs. This receptor was obtained from a man in his 70s with HTLV-1-associated myelopathy (HAM/TSP).

The CDR3 bases are TGTGCCAGCAGTTTCTATGGACACCAAGAGACCCAGTACTTC. Its protein product is CASSFYGHQETQYF. The rearrangement uses TRBV28 and TRBJ2-5; D is unclear. The germline gives CDR1 MDHEN, CDR2 SYDVKM. CDR3 size: 14 residues. Trimming left V 3 bases short and J 0 bases short, with 8 bases between.